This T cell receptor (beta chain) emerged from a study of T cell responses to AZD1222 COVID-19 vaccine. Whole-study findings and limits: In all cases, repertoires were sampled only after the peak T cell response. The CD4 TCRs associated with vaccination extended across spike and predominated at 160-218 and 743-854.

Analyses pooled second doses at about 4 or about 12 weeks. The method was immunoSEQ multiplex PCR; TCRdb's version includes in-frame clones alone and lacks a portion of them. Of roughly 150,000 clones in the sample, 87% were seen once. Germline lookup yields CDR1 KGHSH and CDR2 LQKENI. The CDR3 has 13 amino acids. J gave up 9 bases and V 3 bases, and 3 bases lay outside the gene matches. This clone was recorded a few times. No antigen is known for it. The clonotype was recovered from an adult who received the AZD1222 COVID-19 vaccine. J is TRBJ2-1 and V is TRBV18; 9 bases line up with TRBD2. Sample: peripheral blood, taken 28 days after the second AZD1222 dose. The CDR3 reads CASSPREGGEQFF. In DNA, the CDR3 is TGTGCCAGCTCACCGCGGGAGGGGGGTGAGCAGTTCTTC.